This T cell receptor beta chain was observed in a study of blood T cell repertoires in COVID-19. Study information: Samples representing acute and convalescent COVID-19 were sourced from the United States, Italy and Spain. Sample material is recorded as cDNA or gDNA derived from T cells, B-cell-depleted T cells, or PBMCs.

This CDR3 has 15 residues. V was trimmed by 0 bases and J by 5 bases, leaving 13 bases between them. Germline loops: CDR1 LGHDT, CDR2 YNNKEL (reference sequence). Authors' data handling: Estimation of nucleated cell counts relied on the amplification of reference gene primers. Repertoires were generated with immunoSEQ multiplex PCR, while TCRdb's copy carries only in-frame clones and drops some. D and trimming come from the DNA, and the V and J calls and clone size come from that table. This sample has 20,000 to 25,000 clones, with 75% to 90% found just once. The sequence came from an elderly man with active or convalescent COVID-19. The V gene is TRBV3-1 (or the pseudogene TRBV3-2), the J gene TRBJ2-5, with D tentatively TRBD1 (6 bases). Sample: peripheral blood. The CDR3 nucleotides read TGTGCCAGCAGCCAAGATTTAACAGGGTGGGAGACCCAGTACTTC. This translates into CASSQDLTGWETQYF.